The clone carrying this T cell receptor (beta chain) was counted between two and nine times. Its antigen is unknown. Sample barcodes and UMIs were carried by the TCR alpha and TCR beta cDNA libraries that 5'RACE generated with constant-segment primers. MiXCR was run by TCRdb on the 5' RACE reads, yielding one entry per CDR3 protein. This sample yields over 150,000 distinct CDR3 sequences, of which 20% to 25% are seen a single time; roughly 24% belongs to the top ten. The data were taken from a study of T-cell memory formation after mild COVID-19. Germline V gene sequence: CDR1 SGHTA, CDR2 FQGNSA. V was pared by 1 base and J by 2 bases, with 10 bases between. This CDR3 has 15 amino acids. Overall study results and limits: CD4/CD8 balance characterized clones contracting day 15 to 85, and CD4+ skew characterized later expanders. Chiefly within CM and EM were the contracting CD4+ clones; CD8+ ones were within EMRA. Prior to infection, memory already included some responding clones, suggesting cross-reactive memory joined.

V usage is TRBV7-2 and J usage is TRBJ2-3; no reliable D call. The material sequenced was PBMCs or a T cell subset sorted from them (not recorded which). The TCR sequence derives from an adult woman who had mild COVID-19 (a few samples of this study predate the infection). Cell type and time point are not known. For the CDR3, the DNA is TGTGCCAGCAGCTTAGAAAAGAGCACCACAGATACGCAGTATTTT. It yields the protein CASSLEKSTTDTQYF.